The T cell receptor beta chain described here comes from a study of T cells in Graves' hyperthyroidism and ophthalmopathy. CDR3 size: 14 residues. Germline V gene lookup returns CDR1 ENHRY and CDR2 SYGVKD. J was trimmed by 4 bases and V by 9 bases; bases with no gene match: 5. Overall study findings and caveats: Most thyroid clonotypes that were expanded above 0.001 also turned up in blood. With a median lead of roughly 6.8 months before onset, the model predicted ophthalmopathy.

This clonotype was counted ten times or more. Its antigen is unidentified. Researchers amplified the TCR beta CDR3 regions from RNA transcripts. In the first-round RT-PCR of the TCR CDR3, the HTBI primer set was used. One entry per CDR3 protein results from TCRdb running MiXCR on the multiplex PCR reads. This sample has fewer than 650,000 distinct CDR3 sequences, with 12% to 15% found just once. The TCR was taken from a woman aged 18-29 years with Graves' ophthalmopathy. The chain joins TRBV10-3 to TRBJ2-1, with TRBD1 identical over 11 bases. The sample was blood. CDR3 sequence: CAISGTGGYNEQFF. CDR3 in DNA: TGTGCCATATCCGGGACAGGGGGTTACAATGAGCAGTTCTTC.